Sequencing of this TCR beta chain was carried out in a study of OX40 agonist ivuxolimab in advanced cancers. Study as a whole: Past anti-PD-1, anti-PD-L1 or anti-CTLA-4 therapy was accepted, and 40% had received some.

Produced via immunoSEQ multiplex PCR; TCRdb's table is partial and in-frame only. Seen here are about 35,000 clones, roughly 89% observed once, and the top ten hold less than 2%. No patient had autoimmune disease or received systemic immunosuppression. The CDR3 has 15 amino acids. Germline V gene lookup returns CDR1 SGHAT and CDR2 FQNNGV. V lost 4 bases to trimming and J lost 9 bases, with 19 bases between them. The input for sequencing was CD4+ or CD8+ T cells sorted from blood, taken in a trial of the OX40 agonist ivuxolimab. This TCR was sampled from an adult with an advanced solid tumor such as melanoma, head and neck, liver or kidney cancer. The chain links TRBV11-2 to TRBJ1-5; D is perhaps TRBD1 (5 bases). The CDR3 DNA is TGTGCCAGCAGCTCGGTCCGGGACGGTGGTCGGCCCCAGCATTTT. Protein sequence: CASSSVRDGGRPQHF. Together with reference TRBV11-2 and TRBJ1-5, the CDR3 gives the full variable domain: EAGVAQSPRYKIIEKRQSVAFWCNPISGHATLYWYQQILGQGPKLLIQFQNNGVVDDSQLPKDRFSAERLKGVDSTLKIQPAKLEDSAVYLCASSSVRDGGRPQHFGDGTRLSIL.